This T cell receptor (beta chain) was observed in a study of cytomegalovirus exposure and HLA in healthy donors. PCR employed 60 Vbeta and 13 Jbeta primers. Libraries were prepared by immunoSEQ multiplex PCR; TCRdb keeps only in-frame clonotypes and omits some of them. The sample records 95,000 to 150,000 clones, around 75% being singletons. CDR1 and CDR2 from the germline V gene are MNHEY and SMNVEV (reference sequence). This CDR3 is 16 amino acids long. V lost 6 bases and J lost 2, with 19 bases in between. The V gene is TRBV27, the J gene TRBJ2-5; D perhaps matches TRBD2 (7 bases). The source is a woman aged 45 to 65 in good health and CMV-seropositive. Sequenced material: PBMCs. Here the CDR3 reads CASRVGGVEPQETQYF. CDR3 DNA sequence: TGTGCCAGCAGGGTAGGGGGGGTGGAACCACAAGAGACCCAGTACTTC.